Sequencing of this T cell receptor (beta chain) was carried out in a study of T cells in Graves' hyperthyroidism and ophthalmopathy. Background on the study: Peripheral blood was taken when the disease was first diagnosed, before any treatment began.

Study results and caveats: Within blood appeared most thyroid clonotypes that had expanded above 0.001.

This CDR3 has 14 residues. V gave up 5 bases and J gave up 2 bases, with 13 bases separating them. Germline assignment: CDR1 SGHAT and CDR2 FQNNGV. At least ten counts were recorded for this clonotype. Its matching antigen is unknown. Amplified TCR beta CDR3 regions derived from RNA transcripts. With the HTBI primer set, the TCR CDR3 went through a first round of RT-PCR. MiXCR, applied by TCRdb to the multiplex PCR reads, yields one record per CDR3 protein. The sample consists of approximately 690,000 distinct CDR3 sequences, 20% to 25% of them appearing once. The origin of this receptor is a man in his thirties or forties with Graves' ophthalmopathy. V is TRBV11-2 and J is TRBJ2-7, with D possibly TRBD1 on 6 matching bases. Sequenced input: blood. CDR3 nucleotide sequence: TGTGCCAGCAGCCGAGGACAGCAGGCCTACGAGCAGTACTTC. This codes for CASSRGQQAYEQYF.